This T cell receptor beta chain was captured by sequencing in a study of T cells after yellow fever vaccination. Broader study findings: Repertoires obtained by FACS sorting could include abundant clonotypes that entered as contaminants from the bulk population. Post-booster repertoires again held most primary-vaccination clones (around 95% CD4, 88% CD8).

Synthesis of TCR cDNA relied on 5'RACE template switching, which attached a universal primer site and UMIs. TCRdb recomputed calls from the 5' RACE reads with MiXCR, one row per CDR3 protein. Among approximately 600,000 distinct CDR3 sequences listed, roughly an eighth were seen once. Regarding this clonotype: Its antigen is unidentified.

Trimming took off 6 bases at V and 2 bases at J, with 9 bases between the two ends. This CDR3 region has 14 residues. CDR1 and CDR2 (germline): SGHDT, YYEEEE. The chain employs TRBV5-6 and TRBJ2-6; D may be TRBD1 (6 bases). Sequencing was performed on PBMCs, taken on the day of the yellow fever booster vaccination. This TCR derives from a man aged 25 to 40 who received the YFV17D yellow fever vaccine. The CDR3 reads CASKQGAGANVLTF. The CDR3 DNA is TGTGCCAGCAAACAGGGCGCTGGGGCCAACGTCCTGACTTTC. Full variable domain (missing parts from reference TRBV5-6 and TRBJ2-6): DAGVTQSPTHLIKTRGQQVTLRCSPKSGHDTVSWYQQALGQGPQFIFQYYEEEERQRGNFPDRFSGHQFPNYSSELNVNALLLGDSALYLCASKQGAGANVLTFGAGSRLTVL.